This T cell receptor beta chain was retrieved from a study of identical twins. General study points: One should note that invariant MAIT and iNKT cells could partly confound zero-insertion analyses.

Concerning this clonotype itself: Antigen specificity is unknown.

The V gene lost 3 bases and the J gene lost 2 bases, with 13 bases spanning the gap. Germline V gene sequence: CDR1 SGDLS, CDR2 YYNGEE. This CDR3 contains 15 residues. TCRdb used MiXCR to reprocess the 5' RACE reads, holding one entry per CDR3 protein. The data contain 510,000 or so distinct CDR3 sequences, roughly 15% of them singletons. The sample also formed part of further work on yellow fever vaccine responses in identical twins. That report adds: Twins showed a vaccine T cell response that reportedly seemed partly convergent, partly personalized.

The V call is TRBV9, the J call TRBJ2-3; no clear D gene. Input material: CD4+ T cells sorted from blood. The source of this sequence is a woman between 18 and 29 years old in good health. The CDR3 DNA follows: TGTGCCAGCAGCGGGGGTTCGGCCTTCACAGATACGCAGTATTTT. Amino acid sequence: CASSGGSAFTDTQYF.